The 30 T cell receptor beta chains presented below share a single source sample, sequenced in a study of technical replicates of blood from a few donors. Clones were sequenced by immunoSEQ multiplex PCR, and TCRdb holds only the in-frame ones, with some missing. The table includes 55,000 to 75,000 clones, 80% to 95% detected once. Sequencing was performed on PBMCs. Receptors were obtained from a human donor in good health. Some clones in this sample may be carry-over from other donors' samples.

This clone has a single count. The chain has TRBV5-1 and TRBJ2-5; TRBD1 matches at 7 bases. CDR1 is SGHRS and CDR2 is YFSETQ in the germline V gene. The CDR3 totals 14 residues. V lost 2 bases and J lost 3; bases outside the gene matches: 4. The CDR3 loop reads CASSLGTAEETQYF. The CDR3 region has the DNA TGCGCCAGCAGCTTAGGGACAGCAGAAGAGACCCAGTACTTC.

The CDR3 protein is CAWSGGIQETQYF. The CDR3 DNA is TGTGCCTGGAGTGGAGGGATCCAAGAGACCCAGTACTTC. The chain carries TRBV30 and TRBJ2-5, with a tentative D call TRBD2 (5 bases). The CDR3 is made up of 13 amino acids. V gave up 1 base and J gave up 1 base, with 7 bases separating them. Germline V gives CDR1 GTSNPN, CDR2 SVGIG (reference sequence). Combining the CDR3 with reference TRBV30 and TRBJ2-5 gives the whole variable domain SQTIHQWPATLVQPVGSPLSLECTVEGTSNPNLYWYRQAAGRGLQLLFYSVGIGQISSEVPQNLSASRPQDRQFILSSKKLLLSDSGFYLCAWSGGIQETQYFGPGTRLLVL.

V gene TRBV6-4 combines with J gene TRBJ1-5; maybe TRBD1 (6 bases). Germline V gene lookup returns CDR1 MRHNA and CDR2 SNTAGT. V lost 5 bases, J lost 4 bases, and 12 bases lay in between. The CDR3 is made up of 14 amino acids. The CDR3 spells CASSTNRDNQPQHF. The CDR3 DNA sequence: TGTGCCAGCAGTACTAACAGGGATAATCAGCCCCAGCATTTT.

This chain uses TRBV18 with TRBJ2-1; D may be TRBD2 (6 bases). The V and J ends lost 6 bases and 5 bases respectively, with 11 bases between them. Looked up from germline, CDR1 is KGHSH and CDR2 is LQKENI. There are 13 residues in the CDR3. DNA for the CDR3: TGTGCCAGCTCGCTAGGACTAAACAATGAGCAGTTCTTC. This sequence encodes CASSLGLNNEQFF.

The chain uses TRBV6-1 and TRBJ2-5; no definite D call. Trimming left V 4 bases short and J 0 bases short, with 12 bases between. This CDR3 is 15 amino acids long. Germline loops: CDR1 MNHNS, CDR2 SASEGT. The CDR3 DNA reads TGTGCCAGCAGTGTTGGCTTAACCCACCAAGAGACCCAGTACTTC. Translated: CASSVGLTHQETQYF.

A few counts support this clone. The V and J genes are TRBV28 and TRBJ2-5; 10 positions match TRBD2. In germline, CDR1 is MDHEN, CDR2 SYDVKM. Trimming took 3 bases from V and 5 from J; bases not matched to a gene: 12. The CDR3 runs to 17 residues. Here the CDR3 reads CASSFTPSGGAGETQYF. DNA for the CDR3: TGTGCCAGCAGTTTTACCCCGAGCGGGGGGGCCGGGGAGACCCAGTACTTC.

The genes are TRBV5-1 and TRBJ2-7; weak D call: TRBD2 (6 bases). CDR3 length: 13 amino acids. Trimming stripped 0 bases from V and 7 bases from J, with 11 bases between. CDR1 SGHRS and CDR2 YFSETQ come from the germline V gene. This CDR3 reads CASSLEAGSEQYF. The DNA for the CDR3 is TGCGCCAGCAGCTTGGAGGCGGGGTCGGAGCAGTACTTC.

The CDR3 loop reads CASSADREGNQPQHF. CDR3 nucleotide sequence: TGTGCCAGCAGCGCGGACAGGGAGGGCAATCAGCCCCAGCATTTT. The chain is built from TRBV9 and TRBJ1-5, with TRBD1 identical over 8 bases. The CDR3 contains 15 residues. Germline V CDR1 and CDR2: SGDLS, YYNGEE. V trimming: 3 bases; J trimming: 2 bases; junction bases outside the gene matches: 4.

Only one count was recorded for this clone. The rearrangement joins TRBV11-1 to TRBJ2-2; TRBD1 matches 7 bases. J lost 6 bases, V lost 5 bases, and 6 bases had no gene match. Looked up from germline, CDR1 is SGHAT and CDR2 is FQDESV (reference sequence). There are 14 residues in the CDR3. CDR3 amino acids: CASSHETGSGELFF. In DNA, the CDR3 is TGTGCCAGCAGCCACGAGACAGGGTCCGGGGAGCTGTTTTTT.

This sequence joins TRBV12-5 and TRBJ2-1; 9 bases agree with TRBD2. Germline CDR1 LGHNT, CDR2 FRNRAP. The V segment lost 2 bases and the J segment 14 bases; nucleotides outside the gene matches: 7. The CDR3 is 13 amino acids. CDR3 sequence reads: CASGLSSGGRKFF. The CDR3 region has the DNA TGTGCTAGTGGTTTGAGTAGCGGGGGTCGGAAGTTCTTC.

The chain couples TRBV4-3 to TRBJ2-7; the match to TRBD2 covers 7 bases. The CDR3 spans 14 residues. The trim removed 1 base at V and 0 bases at J, leaving 0 bases unmatched. The germline V gene encodes CDR1 LGHNA and CDR2 YSLEER. CDR3: CASSQGGGSYEQYF. CDR3 nucleotide sequence: TGCGCCAGCAGCCAAGGGGGGGGCTCCTACGAGCAGTACTTC.

The chain recombines TRBV7-8 with TRBJ2-5; D uncertain. V lost 5 bases and J lost 5, with 6 bases in between. There are 11 residues in the CDR3. Germline V gene data show CDR1 as SGHVS and CDR2 as FQNEAQ. The CDR3 loop reads CASSGRETQYF. DNA of the CDR3: TGTGCCAGCAGCGGCAGGGAGACCCAGTACTTC.

The CDR3 reads CASRLLGQVAYEQYF. The DNA for the CDR3 is TGTGCAAGTCGCTTGCTGGGACAGGTTGCCTACGAGCAGTACTTC. The J gene is TRBJ2-7, the V gene TRBV12-2; the D call in the table, TRBD1, was not verified against the DNA. TRBV12-2 represents a pseudogene. CDR3 size: 15 residues.

V usage is TRBV29-1 and J usage is TRBJ2-1; D gene ambiguous. The V gene's germline CDR1 is SQVTM and CDR2 ANQGSEA. V shed 2 bases and J shed 0 bases, with 5 bases lying between them. The CDR3 contains 13 residues. The CDR3 region is CSVETSSYNEQFF. Written as DNA, the CDR3 is TGCAGCGTTGAAACAAGCTCCTACAATGAGCAGTTCTTC.

The chain links TRBV6-5 to TRBJ2-7; D may be TRBD2 (5 bases). Deletions cut 11 bases from V and 7 bases from J, with 21 bases between. The germline CDR1 and CDR2 sequences are MNHEY and SVGAGI. CDR3 length: 13 amino acids. The CDR3 region has the DNA TGTGCCGGCCAACGGGAAAGTTTTCGTGAGCAGTACTTC. Translating gives CAGQRESFREQYF.

V is TRBV5-1 and J is TRBJ2-7; a weak D match, TRBD1 (6 bases). The CDR3 consists of 13 residues. CDR1 and CDR2 from the germline V gene are SGHRS and YFSETQ. Trimming removed 4 bases from V and 4 bases from J, with 12 bases in between. In nucleotides, the CDR3 is TGCGCCAGCAGCGTACACCAGGGGTACGAGCAGTACTTC. It translates to CASSVHQGYEQYF.

This clone was seen only once. CDR3 amino acids: CASSQDPASRGRVNEQFF. CDR3 coding DNA: TGCGCCAGCAGCCAAGATCCAGCTAGCCGAGGTAGGGTCAATGAGCAGTTCTTC. This sequence joins TRBV4-1 and TRBJ2-1; tentative D call: TRBD2 (5 bases). There are 18 residues in the CDR3. Germline assignment: CDR1 MGHRA and CDR2 YSYEKL. The V gene lost 0 bases and the J gene lost 6 bases, with 21 bases spanning the gap.

V and J are TRBV29-1 and TRBJ2-7; TRBD2 matches 14 bases. Germline V CDR1 and CDR2: SQVTM, ANQGSEA. The CDR3 is 16 amino acids. Trimming removed 4 bases from V and 2 bases from J; junction bases left unmatched: 7. CDR3 nucleotides: TGCAGCGTTGTCGGGACTAGCGGGAGCAGTGCCTACGAGCAGTACTTC. This gives the protein CSVVGTSGSSAYEQYF.

The chain is built from TRBV6-4 and TRBJ2-5; 7 nucleotides line up with TRBD2. This CDR3 is built from 13 residues. Germline loops: CDR1 MRHNA, CDR2 SNTAGT. The V and J ends lost 5 bases and 4 bases, in that order; junction bases with no gene match: 4. The CDR3 region is CASSYLAGETQYF. In nucleotides, the CDR3 is TGTGCCAGCAGTTACTTAGCGGGAGAGACCCAGTACTTC.

This chain joins TRBV7-8 and TRBJ1-1; 8 bases are shared with TRBD1. V shed 5 bases, J shed 8 bases, and the junction held 10 bases outside the gene matches. CDR1 SGHVS and CDR2 FQNEAQ come from the germline V gene. The CDR3 extends over 14 amino acids. The CDR3 nucleotides are TGTGCCAGCAGCCCCCCGGGTAGACAGGGGGAAGCTTTCTTT. The encoded protein is CASSPPGRQGEAFF.

The chain is built from TRBV4-3 and TRBJ1-1; TRBD1 agrees at 7 bases. Trimming removed 1 base from V and 3 bases from J; junction bases left unmatched: 5. This CDR3 has 15 residues. The germline gives CDR1 LGHNA, CDR2 YSLEER. CDR3 in amino acids: CASSQGGQSYTEAFF. The CDR3, as DNA: TGCGCCAGCAGCCAAGGGGGACAGTCGTACACTGAAGCTTTCTTT.

The J gene is TRBJ1-4, the V gene TRBV21-1; the table assigns TRBD1, which was not confirmed against the DNA. TRBV21-1 represents a pseudogene. The CDR3 totals 18 residues. The CDR3 sequence: CASSKGGQGLGQNEKLFF. In nucleotides, the CDR3 is TGTGCCAGCAGCAAAGGGGGACAGGGTTTGGGTCAGAATGAAAAACTGTTTTTT.

The chain carries TRBV2 and TRBJ2-7, with 16 bases fitting TRBD2. This CDR3 spans 15 amino acids. V lost 5 bases and J lost 8; bases outside the gene matches: 6. CDR1 and CDR2 (germline): SNHLY, FYNNEI. The CDR3 DNA is TGTGCCAGCAGTACCGGGACTAGCGGGGGGGCCCAGCAGTACTTC. Residues: CASSTGTSGGAQQYF.

CDR3 nucleotide sequence: TGTGCCAGCAGCCAAGGGAGGGAATTGAGTCAGCCCCAGCATTTT. Amino acids: CASSQGRELSQPQHF. The chain links TRBV4-2 to TRBJ1-5; the D is unclear. The CDR3 is made up of 15 amino acids. Germline CDR1 LGHNA, CDR2 YNFKEQ. V was pared by 1 base and J by 6 bases, with 13 bases between.

This rearrangement joins TRBV9 to TRBJ2-1; D is perhaps TRBD2 (6 bases). Germline V CDR1 and CDR2: SGDLS, YYNGEE. CDR3 size: 17 residues. The germline V and J ends were trimmed by 5 bases and 0 bases, with 18 bases remaining between them. CDR3 amino acids: CASSTPFGTPSYNEQFF. The CDR3 region has the DNA TGTGCCAGCAGTACACCTTTCGGGACTCCCTCCTACAATGAGCAGTTCTTC.

The CDR3 region is CASRNRGLTEAFF. CDR3 bases: TGTGCCAGCAGAAACAGGGGGCTCACTGAAGCTTTCTTT. The chain recombines TRBV6-5 with TRBJ1-1; 9 nucleotides agree with TRBD1. Trimming removed 6 bases from V and 4 bases from J; junction bases left unmatched: 3. The CDR3 extends over 13 amino acids. Germline CDR1 MNHEY, CDR2 SVGAGI.

The chain recombines TRBV30 with TRBJ2-7; tentatively, D is TRBD2 (6 bases). Trimming removed 4 bases from V and 1 base from J, with 11 bases in between. CDR1 is GTSNPN, CDR2 SVGIG, per germline (reference sequence). The CDR3 runs to 13 residues. CDR3 DNA: TGTGCCTGGACCCCGACTAGATCCTACGAGCAGTACTTC. Translating gives CAWTPTRSYEQYF. Drawing the rest from reference TRBV30 and TRBJ2-7, the complete variable domain is SQTIHQWPATLVQPVGSPLSLECTVEGTSNPNLYWYRQAAGRGLQLLFYSVGIGQISSEVPQNLSASRPQDRQFILSSKKLLLSDSGFYLCAWTPTRSYEQYFGPGTRLTVT.

The V gene is TRBV19, the J gene TRBJ2-7; TRBD2 might be the D (5 bases). Germline CDR1 LNHDA, CDR2 SQIVND (reference sequence). Trimming stripped 4 bases from V and 2 bases from J, with 9 bases between. This CDR3 region has 13 residues. CDR3: CASSNTGAYEQYF. The CDR3 region has the DNA TGTGCCAGTAGTAATACCGGGGCCTACGAGCAGTACTTC. Full variable domain (rest looked up from reference TRBV19 and TRBJ2-7): DGGITQSPKYLFRKEGQNVTLSCEQNLNHDAMYWYRQDPGQGLRLIYYSQIVNDFQKGDIAEGYSVSREKKESFPLTVTSAQKNPTAFYLCASSNTGAYEQYFGPGTRLTVT.

The chain employs TRBV6-6 and TRBJ1-4, with a possible D match to TRBD1 (6 bases). Germline V CDR1 and CDR2: MNHNY, SVGAGI (reference sequence). The V gene lost 2 bases and the J gene lost 12 bases, with 16 bases spanning the gap. There are 14 residues in the CDR3. This CDR3 reads CASSYTRGGGELFF. The CDR3 DNA reads as TGTGCCAGCAGTTACACGAGAGGGGGTGGGGAACTGTTTTTT.

This rearrangement joins TRBV5-4 to TRBJ2-7; maybe TRBD1 (6 bases). CDR1 SGHNT and CDR2 YYREEE come from the germline V gene (reference sequence). V was trimmed by 3 bases and J by 4 bases, leaving 20 bases between them. The CDR3 sequence is 16 residues long. The CDR3 nucleotides read TGTGCCAGCAGCTCATCACCTACGGGACACGGGTACGAGCAGTACTTC. Translation gives CASSSSPTGHGYEQYF.